This is a list of T cell receptor beta chains from one sample in a study of beta chain features in type 1 diabetes. TCRdb's copy holds only in-frame clones and misses some; the assay was immunoSEQ multiplex PCR. Found here are hundreds of thousands of clones, about 15% of them singletons; the top ten hold around 0.039%. The sample comprised naive CD4+ T cells from blood. The receptor set was obtained from a man younger than 45 in good health. Both conserved end residues are part of each CDR3. The D gene is left open where the match is weak. Only some rows state a clone size, as once, few, many or a class for expanded clones.

v_call	clone_size	cdr3_length	j_call	d_call	cdr3_aa	cdr3_nt
TRBV30	.	15	TRBJ2-5	.	CAWSPTGDYQETQYF	TGTGCCTGGAGTCCCACCGGTGACTACCAAGAGACCCAGTACTTC
TRBV4-2	.	15	TRBJ2-5	TRBD2	CASSQGLARRETQYF	TGTGCCAGCAGCCAAGGACTAGCACGCCGTGAGACCCAGTACTTC
TRBV14	.	13	TRBJ2-3	.	CASSQVGSDTQYF	TGTGCCAGCAGCCAAGTAGGCTCAGATACGCAGTATTTT
TRBV30	few	13	TRBJ2-1	.	CAWSVGRDNEQFF	TGTGCCTGGAGTGTAGGGCGGGACAATGAGCAGTTCTTC
TRBV29-1	few	13	TRBJ1-2	TRBD1	CSGRGTGTGGYTF	TGCAGCGGCCGAGGAACCGGGACAGGTGGCTACACCTTC
TRBV11-2	.	17	TRBJ2-1	TRBD2	CASTLTGTSFSYNEQFF	TGTGCCAGCACCCTCACCGGGACTAGTTTTTCCTACAATGAGCAGTTCTTC
TRBV7-9	.	15	TRBJ1-4	.	CASSPRQATNEKLFF	TGTGCCAGCAGCCCCCGCCAAGCAACTAATGAAAAACTGTTTTTT
TRBV19	.	14	TRBJ1-2	.	CASSPEWAIYGYTF	TGTGCCAGTAGCCCCGAGTGGGCGATCTATGGCTACACCTTC
TRBV2	few	15	TRBJ2-3	TRBD2	CASSLSGIYSDTQYF	TGTGCCAGCAGCCTTAGCGGGATTTATTCAGATACGCAGTATTTT
TRBV6-6	few	16	TRBJ1-5	TRBD1	CASSYPIGQGSHPQHF	TGTGCCAGCAGTTACCCAATAGGACAGGGGTCTCATCCCCAGCATTTT
TRBV4-1	few	12	TRBJ2-7	.	CASSLVGGEQYF	TGCGCCAGCAGCCTTGTCGGGGGCGAGCAGTACTTC
TRBV6-6	.	15	TRBJ2-4	.	CASSYGGVFKNIQYF	TGTGCCAGCAGTTACGGTGGCGTTTTCAAAAACATTCAGTACTTC
TRBV25-1	.	14	TRBJ2-1	.	CASSESGSYNEQFF	TGTGCCAGCAGTGAATCAGGCTCCTACAATGAGCAGTTCTTC
TRBV6-1	.	12	TRBJ1-5	.	CTVGARGQPQHF	TGTACAGTGGGGGCGAGAGGGCAGCCCCAGCATTTT
TRBV7-9	few	15	TRBJ1-2	TRBD1	CASSYSHRGDYGYTF	TGTGCCAGCAGCTACTCGCACAGGGGCGACTATGGCTACACCTTC
TRBV7-9	few	19	TRBJ2-2	TRBD2	CASSATPGLAGINTGELFF	TGTGCCAGCAGCGCCACGCCGGGACTAGCGGGAATTAACACCGGGGAGCTGTTTTTT
TRBV5-4	.	15	TRBJ2-5	TRBD2	CASSPGRVDQETQYF	TGTGCCAGCAGCCCGGGGAGGGTAGACCAAGAGACCCAGTACTTC
TRBV7-9	.	15	TRBJ2-1	.	CASSLGRNWINEQFF	TGTGCCAGCAGCTTGGGTCGGAACTGGATCAATGAGCAGTTCTTC
TRBV11-2	.	17	TRBJ2-3	TRBD2	CASSRAVAGESTDTQYF	TGTGCCAGCAGCCGAGCCGTAGCGGGAGAGAGCACAGATACGCAGTATTTT
TRBV6-5	once	15	TRBJ1-2	TRBD1	CASSYLTGANYGYTF	TGTGCCAGCAGTTACTTAACAGGGGCTAACTATGGCTACACCTTC
TRBV9	.	18	TRBJ2-5	TRBD2	CASSVGTSGRDLPETQYF	TGTGCCAGCAGCGTGGGGACTAGCGGGAGAGATCTTCCAGAGACCCAGTACTTC
TRBV6-5	few	11	TRBJ2-5	.	CASRVAGTQYF	TGTGCCAGCAGAGTGGCGGGGACCCAGTACTTC
TRBV4-2	.	14	TRBJ2-1	.	CASSQEAVAREQFF	TGTGCCAGCAGCCAAGAGGCAGTAGCCCGGGAGCAGTTCTTC
TRBV11-3	.	14	TRBJ2-1	.	CASSEASAYNEQFF	TGTGCCAGCAGCGAGGCTAGCGCCTACAATGAGCAGTTCTTC
TRBV7-2	.	14	TRBJ2-1	.	CASSLGLGYDEQFF	TGTGCCAGCAGCCTGGGACTGGGGTATGATGAGCAGTTCTTC
TRBV5-4	few	14	TRBJ2-1	TRBD2	CASSSTGGYNEQFF	TGTGCCAGCAGCTCGACGGGGGGCTACAATGAGCAGTTCTTC
TRBV9	.	15	TRBJ2-5	.	CASSGRRGRQETQYF	TGTGCCAGCAGCGGAAGGAGGGGACGACAAGAGACCCAGTACTTC
TRBV4-3	.	14	TRBJ2-6	.	CASSRGGGANVLTF	TGCGCCAGCAGCCGGGGAGGTGGGGCCAACGTCCTGACTTTC
TRBV11-2	few	15	TRBJ2-2	TRBD1	CASSLGAGGYGELFF	TGTGCCAGCAGCCTCGGCGCAGGGGGCTACGGGGAGCTGTTTTTT
TRBV4-1	.	17	TRBJ2-1	.	CASSQAPPGTLYNEQFF	TGCGCCAGCAGCCAAGCCCCTCCGGGTACCCTCTACAATGAGCAGTTCTTC
TRBV7-2	few	15	TRBJ2-1	.	CASSLRAATYNEQFF	TGTGCCAGCAGCTTAAGGGCGGCGACTTACAATGAGCAGTTCTTC
TRBV7-2	.	13	TRBJ2-7	.	CASSRESSYEQYF	TGTGCCAGCAGCCGCGAAAGCTCCTACGAGCAGTACTTC
TRBV4-1	few	15	TRBJ2-1	.	CASSQVSVAYNEQFF	TGCGCCAGCAGCCAAGTTTCCGTCGCCTACAATGAGCAGTTCTTC
TRBV18	.	12	TRBJ1-5	.	CASSPGNQPQHF	TGTGCCAGCTCACCGGGCAATCAGCCCCAGCATTTT
TRBV20-1	few	11	TRBJ2-5	.	CSATTQVTQYF	TGCAGTGCTACTACCCAAGTGACCCAGTACTTC
TRBV4-3	.	18	TRBJ2-3	.	CASSQDRPSGPATDTQYF	TGCGCCAGCAGCCAAGATCGTCCCTCGGGACCCGCCACAGATACGCAGTATTTT
TRBV9	few	14	TRBJ2-1	.	CASSPDSLYNEQFF	TGTGCCAGCAGCCCGGACAGCCTCTACAATGAGCAGTTCTTC
TRBV30	few	13	TRBJ1-4	.	CAWSKQGREKLFF	TGTGCCTGGAGCAAACAGGGACGCGAAAAACTGTTTTTT
TRBV4-1	few	17	TRBJ1-3	.	CASSLEGRVSSGNTIYF	TGCGCCAGCAGCCTCGAAGGACGGGTCTCAAGTGGAAACACCATATATTTT
TRBV6-5	few	14	TRBJ1-5	TRBD1	CASRNRGQIQPQHF	TGTGCCAGCAGGAACAGGGGGCAGATTCAGCCCCAGCATTTT
TRBV7-9	few	14	TRBJ2-3	.	CATLNWRATDTQYF	TGTGCCACCCTTAATTGGCGGGCCACAGATACGCAGTATTTT
TRBV7-6	.	13	TRBJ2-7	.	CASSSFRSREQYF	TGTGCCAGCAGCTCGTTCAGGTCTCGCGAGCAGTACTTC
TRBV29-1	few	11	TRBJ1-1	.	CSVAGYPEAFF	TGCAGCGTTGCAGGGTACCCTGAAGCTTTCTTT
TRBV18	few	15	TRBJ2-5	TRBD1	CASSPGGQGEETQYF	TGTGCCAGCTCACCAGGGGGACAGGGCGAAGAGACCCAGTACTTC
TRBV7-2	few	16	TRBJ2-3	TRBD1	CASSFRTGVLSNTQYF	TGTGCCAGCAGCTTTCGGACAGGTGTCCTTAGTAATACGCAGTATTTT